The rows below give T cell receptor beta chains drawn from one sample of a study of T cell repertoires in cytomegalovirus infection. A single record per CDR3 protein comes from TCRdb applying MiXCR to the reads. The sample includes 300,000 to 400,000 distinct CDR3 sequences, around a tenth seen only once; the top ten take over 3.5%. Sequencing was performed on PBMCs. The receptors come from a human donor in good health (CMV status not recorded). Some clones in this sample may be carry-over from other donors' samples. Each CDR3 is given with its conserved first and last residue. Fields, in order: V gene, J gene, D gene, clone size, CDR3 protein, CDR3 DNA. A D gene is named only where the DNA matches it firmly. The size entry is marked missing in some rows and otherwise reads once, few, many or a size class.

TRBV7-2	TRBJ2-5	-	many	CASSFDGNQETQYF	TGTGCCAGCAGCTTTGACGGTAACCAAGAGACCCAGTACTTC
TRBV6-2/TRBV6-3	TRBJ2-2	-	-	CASKNRHTGELFF	TGTGCCAGCAAGAACAGACACACCGGGGAGCTGTTTTTT
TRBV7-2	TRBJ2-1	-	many	CASEELTSYNEQFF	TGTGCCAGCGAGGAGCTTACCTCCTACAATGAGCAGTTCTTC
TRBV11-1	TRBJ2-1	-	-	CASTPPSSYNEQFF	TGTGCCAGCACCCCCCCGAGCTCCTACAATGAGCAGTTCTTC
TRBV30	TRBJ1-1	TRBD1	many	CAWSPTGTAINTEAFF	TGTGCCTGGAGCCCTACCGGGACAGCGATAAACACTGAAGCTTTCTTT
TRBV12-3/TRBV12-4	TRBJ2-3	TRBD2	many	CASRGLAGFSEYF	TGTGCCAGCAGGGGACTAGCGGGGTTCAGCGAGTATTTT
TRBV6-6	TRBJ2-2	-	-	CATSSRANTGELFF	TGTGCCACCTCAAGTAGGGCGAACACCGGGGAGCTGTTTTTT
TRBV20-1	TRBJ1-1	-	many	CSAGRTNTEAFF	TGCAGTGCTGGAAGGACGAACACTGAAGCTTTCTTT
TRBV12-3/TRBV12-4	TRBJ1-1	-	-	CASSGDIYTEAFF	TGTGCCAGCAGCGGCGACATTTACACTGAAGCTTTCTTT
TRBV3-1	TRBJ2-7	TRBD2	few	CASSQGGKAGVRYEQYF	TGTGCCAGCAGCCAAGGGGGAAAAGCGGGAGTCCGCTACGAGCAGTACTTC
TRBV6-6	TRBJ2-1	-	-	CAIRGAWGQFF	TGTGCCATAAGGGGTGCGTGGGGGCAGTTCTTC
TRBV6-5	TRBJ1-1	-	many	CASSSVDRNTEAFF	TGTGCCAGCAGTTCCGTGGACAGAAACACTGAAGCTTTCTTT
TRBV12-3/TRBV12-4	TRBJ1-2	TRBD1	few	CASSQGTGTYGYTF	TGTGCCAGCAGCCAAGGGACAGGGACCTATGGCTACACCTTC
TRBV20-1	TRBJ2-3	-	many	CSVPGGSGYTDTQYF	TGCAGTGTCCCCGGGGGTAGCGGCTACACAGATACGCAGTATTTT
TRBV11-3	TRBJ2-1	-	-	CASSPTGTPLNEQFF	TGTGCCAGCAGCCCGACCGGGACTCCCCTAAATGAGCAGTTCTTC
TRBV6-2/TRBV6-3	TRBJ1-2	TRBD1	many	CASSRTGVSGYTF	TGTGCCAGCAGCCGCACAGGGGTGTCCGGCTACACCTTC
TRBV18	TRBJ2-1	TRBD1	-	CASSPLPGQGYNEQFF	TGTGCCAGCTCACCATTACCGGGACAGGGATACAATGAGCAGTTCTTC
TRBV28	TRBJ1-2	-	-	CASSLQGGDYGYTF	TGTGCCAGCAGCCTACAGGGAGGTGACTATGGCTACACCTTC
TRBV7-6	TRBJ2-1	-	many	CASSYRLDGEQFF	TGTGCCAGCAGCTACCGACTAGACGGTGAGCAGTTCTTC
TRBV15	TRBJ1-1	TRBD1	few	CATSKRQGGNTEAFF	TGTGCCACCAGCAAAAGACAGGGAGGGAATACTGAAGCTTTCTTT
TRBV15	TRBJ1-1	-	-	CATSRVRGQNTEAFF	TGTGCCACCAGCAGAGTGAGGGGCCAGAACACTGAAGCTTTCTTT
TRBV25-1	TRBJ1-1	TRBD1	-	CASRPPGTANTEAFF	TGTGCCAGCAGACCTCCGGGGACAGCGAACACTGAAGCTTTCTTT
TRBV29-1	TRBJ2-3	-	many	CSVDKTSDTQYF	TGCAGCGTTGATAAGACATCGGATACGCAGTATTTT
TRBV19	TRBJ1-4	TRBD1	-	CASSTGNEKLYF	TGTGCCAGCTCGACAGGGAATGAAAAACTGTATTTT
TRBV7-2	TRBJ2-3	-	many	CASSFRRLSDTQYF	TGTGCCAGCAGCTTTCGTAGATTATCAGATACGCAGTATTTT
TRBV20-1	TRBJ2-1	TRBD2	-	CSARGSGGEQFF	TGCAGTGCTAGAGGTAGCGGGGGTGAGCAGTTCTTC
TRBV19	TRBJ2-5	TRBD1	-	CASSKDRDRQETQYF	TGTGCCAGTAGTAAGGACAGGGACCGGCAAGAGACCCAGTACTTC
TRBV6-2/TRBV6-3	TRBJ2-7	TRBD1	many	CASSTGTGAYEQYF	TGTGCCAGCAGTACAGGGACAGGAGCCTACGAGCAGTACTTC
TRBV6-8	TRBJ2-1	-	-	CASSYSGTKYNEQFF	TGTGCCAGCAGTTACTCGGGGACAAAGTACAATGAGCAGTTCTTC
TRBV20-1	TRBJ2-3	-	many	CSARVTGTDTQYF	TGCAGTGCTAGGGTGACTGGCACAGATACGCAGTATTTT
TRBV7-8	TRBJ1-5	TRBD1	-	CASSLTRGLQPQHF	TGTGCCAGCAGCCTTACCAGGGGGCTGCAGCCCCAGCATTTT
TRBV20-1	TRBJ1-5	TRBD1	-	CSARGTGNQPQHF	TGCAGTGCTCGCGGGACAGGCAATCAGCCCCAGCATTTT
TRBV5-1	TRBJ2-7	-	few	CASSLGRLYEQYF	TGCGCCAGCAGCTTGGGTCGGCTCTACGAGCAGTACTTC
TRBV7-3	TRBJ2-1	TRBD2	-	CASSLTFRTSSYNEQFF	TGTGCCAGCAGCTTAACGTTCAGGACTAGCTCCTACAATGAGCAGTTCTTC
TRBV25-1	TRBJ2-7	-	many	CASSESQEQYF	TGTGCCAGCAGTGAATCCCAGGAGCAGTACTTC
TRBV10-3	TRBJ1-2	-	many	CAIGQGSYGYTF	TGTGCCATCGGGCAGGGGAGCTATGGCTACACCTTC
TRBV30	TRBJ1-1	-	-	CAWCAGAGTEAFF	TGTGCCTGGTGCGCAGGGGCCGGCACTGAAGCTTTCTTT
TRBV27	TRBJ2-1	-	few	CASTLGGLAPNWFF	TGTGCCAGCACCTTAGGGGGGCTAGCTCCGAACTGGTTCTTC
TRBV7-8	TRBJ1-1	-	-	CASSFLQHEAFF	TGTGCCAGCAGCTTCCTACAGCATGAAGCTTTCTTT
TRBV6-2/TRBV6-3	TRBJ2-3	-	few	CASSYRLIGGDTQYF	TGTGCCAGCAGTTATAGACTGATTGGGGGTGATACGCAGTATTTT
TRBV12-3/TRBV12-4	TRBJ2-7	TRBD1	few	CASSLRQGVYEQYF	TGTGCCAGCAGTTTACGACAGGGGGTATACGAGCAGTACTTC
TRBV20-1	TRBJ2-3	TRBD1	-	CTGGEDWTLGTQYF	TGCACAGGGGGCGAGGACTGGACCTTGGGGACGCAGTATTTT
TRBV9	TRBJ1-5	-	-	CASSVCGNQPQHF	TGTGCCAGCAGCGTGTGCGGCAATCAGCCCCAGCATTTT
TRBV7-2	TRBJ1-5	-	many	CASSPSGSNQPQHF	TGTGCCAGCAGCCCGTCAGGGAGCAATCAGCCCCAGCATTTT
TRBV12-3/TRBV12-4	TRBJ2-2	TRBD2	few	CASSSRLAGGPRFTGELFF	TGTGCCAGCAGTTCACGACTAGCGGGAGGGCCGAGGTTCACCGGGGAGCTGTTTTTT
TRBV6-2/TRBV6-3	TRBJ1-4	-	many	CASSSRGEKLFF	TGTGCCAGCAGTTCCAGGGGTGAAAAACTGTTTTTT